The source of this TCR beta chain is a study of beta chain features in type 1 diabetes. Notes on the study in general: Across all four CD4+ subsets, people with type 1 diabetes showed modestly shorter TCRB CDR3s. PCR could preferentially amplify shorter templates, alike in patients and controls. A potential influence of HLA type upon TCRB rearrangement remained unresolved herein.

A CD45RO/CCR7/CD25/CD127/CD95/CD27 panel sorted naive, central memory, regulatory and stem cell-like memory CD4+ cells. The authors reverse transcribed all of the isolated RNA, so sequencing captured expressed TCRB transcripts. Clones were sequenced by immunoSEQ multiplex PCR, and TCRdb holds only the in-frame ones, with some missing. The data contain 300,000 to 400,000 clones, less than 15% of them singletons. The germline V and J ends were trimmed by 0 bases and 3 bases, with 10 bases remaining between them. The CDR3 has 15 amino acids. Germline lookup yields CDR1 SGHNT and CDR2 YYREEE (reference sequence). This clone has a handful of counts. Its antigen is as yet unknown.

Sequencing was carried out using naive CD4+ T cells from blood. The rearrangement links TRBV5-4 to TRBJ1-5; TRBD1 might be the D (5 bases). The clonotype comes from a woman aged 18-35 years with type 1 diabetes. Written as DNA, the CDR3 is TGTGCCAGCAGCTTGGGGGGGGGACTCAATCAGCCCCAGCATTTT. Its translation is CASSLGGGLNQPQHF.